These 20 T cell receptor beta chains came from one sample sequenced in a study of graft-versus-host responses after intestinal transplantation. Libraries were prepared by immunoSEQ multiplex PCR; TCRdb keeps only in-frame clonotypes and omits some of them. Of 96,000 or so clones in the sample, approximately 90% are singletons; the top ten hold roughly 0.15%. Their recognized antigens are unknown. Sequenced material: unstimulated CD4+ T cells sorted from spleen or lymph node cells, taken before intestinal transplant. The receptors were sampled from a human donor who received an intestinal transplant.

The J gene is TRBJ2-7, the V gene TRBV5-1; TRBD1 matches 8 bases. There are 16 residues in the CDR3. V shed 6 bases, J shed 1 base, and the junction held 12 bases outside the gene matches. CDR1 and CDR2 (germline): SGHRS, YFSETQ. CDR3 residues: CASTEAQGVKSYEQYF. The CDR3 DNA sequence: TGCGCCAGCACCGAGGCACAGGGGGTTAAATCCTACGAGCAGTACTTC.

The genes are TRBV6-4 and TRBJ2-1, with D possibly TRBD2 on 5 matching bases. The V end lost 7 bases, the J end lost 11 bases, and 12 bases lay between the germline ends. CDR1 and CDR2 (germline): MRHNA, SNTAGT. The CDR3 consists of 11 residues. In DNA, the CDR3 is TGTGCCAGCACCGAGGAGGACCAGCAGTTCTTC. Encoded protein: CASTEEDQQFF.

The chain recombines TRBV5-1 with TRBJ1-2, with D possibly matching TRBD1 (6 bases). V was shortened by 0 bases and J by 6 bases, with 12 bases between the two germline ends. Looked up from germline, CDR1 is SGHRS and CDR2 is YFSETQ. This CDR3 is built from 14 residues. The CDR3 DNA follows: TGCGCCAGCAGCTTGGACGCGGCAGGGGATGGCTACACCTTC. Protein product: CASSLDAAGDGYTF. Full variable domain (missing parts from reference TRBV5-1 and TRBJ1-2): KAGVTQTPRYLIKTRGQQVTLSCSPISGHRSVSWYQQTPGQGLQFLFEYFSETQRNKGNFPGRFSGRQFSNSRSEMNVSTLELGDSALYLCASSLDAAGDGYTFGSGTRLTVV.

This chain joins TRBV15 and TRBJ1-1; 7 bases are a match to TRBD1. The J segment lost 4 bases and the V segment lost 0 bases, leaving 5 bases of the junction unmatched. The CDR3 spans 15 residues. Germline CDR1 LNHNV, CDR2 YYDKDF (reference sequence). Here the CDR3 reads CATSRDMAGGTEAFF. The CDR3 coding sequence is TGTGCCACCAGCAGAGATATGGCAGGGGGCACTGAAGCTTTCTTT.

J is TRBJ1-1 and V is TRBV4-2; D is undetermined. The CDR3 length is 15 residues. With 0 bases removed from V and 1 base from J, the gap between germline ends came to 9 bases. Germline loops: CDR1 LGHNA, CDR2 YNFKEQ. CDR3 sequence (DNA): TGTGCCAGCAGCCAAGAAACGGCGGGGAACACTGAAGCTTTCTTT. This encodes CASSQETAGNTEAFF.

This clone is a singleton in its sample. V and J are TRBV4-3 and TRBJ1-1, with 9 bases lining up with TRBD1. The CDR3 covers 15 residues. Germline loops: CDR1 LGHNA, CDR2 YSLEER. Germline trimming cut 6 bases from V and 6 bases from J; bases unmatched to any gene: 11. In DNA form, the CDR3 reads TGCGCCAGCAGTCAGACGAAACAGGGGGCGGCTGAAGCTTTCTTT. Translated: CASSQTKQGAAEAFF.

V and J are TRBV7-9 and TRBJ1-2; perhaps TRBD1 as D (5 bases). CDR1 is SEHNR, CDR2 FQNEAQ, per germline (reference sequence). The CDR3 loop spans 14 amino acids. V lost 7 bases and J 3 bases, leaving 15 bases between the germline ends. CDR3 DNA: TGTGCCAGCACCACCGGGGGGGACCACTATGGCTACACCTTC. Translation: CASTTGGDHYGYTF.

CDR3 in DNA: TGCGCCAGCAGCTTGGAACTAGCGGGAGTTGGCACCGGGGAGCTGTTTTTT. It is translated as CASSLELAGVGTGELFF. V is TRBV5-1 and J is TRBJ2-2; 11 bases match TRBD2. The CDR3 is 17 amino acids. CDR1 and CDR2 from the germline V gene are SGHRS and YFSETQ. The trim removed 0 bases at V and 4 bases at J, leaving 5 bases unmatched.

The chain has TRBV19 and TRBJ1-4, with 8 nucleotides matching TRBD1. V lost 0 bases, J lost 9 bases, and 6 bases stayed unmatched. The CDR3 loop spans 15 amino acids. CDR1 and CDR2 (germline): LNHDA, SQIVND (reference sequence). The CDR3 coding sequence is TGTGCCAGTAGTATAGATCGGGACAGGAGGAAAAAACTGTTTTTT. It encodes CASSIDRDRRKKLFF.

The chain joins TRBV7-6 to TRBJ2-7, with 14 bases lining up with TRBD2. V shed 5 bases, J shed 4 bases, and the junction held 7 bases outside the gene matches. Germline lookup yields CDR1 SGHVS and CDR2 FNYEAQ. The CDR3 extends over 16 amino acids. CDR3 residues: CASSPQTSGRGYEQYF. For the CDR3, the DNA is TGTGCCAGCAGCCCCCAGACTAGCGGGAGGGGGTACGAGCAGTACTTC.

The V gene is TRBV19, the J gene TRBJ2-5; 8 bases agree with TRBD1. Germline CDR1 reads LNHDA; CDR2 reads SQIVND (reference sequence). The CDR3 is 16 amino acids. The V gene end was trimmed by 4 bases and the J gene end by 3 bases; junction bases not matched to a gene: 10. CDR3 sequence: CASSKYGTGREETQYF. The CDR3 DNA reads TGTGCCAGTAGTAAATACGGGACAGGACGGGAAGAGACCCAGTACTTC.

The chain employs TRBV2 and TRBJ2-5; D remains ambiguous. The CDR3 has 14 amino acids. The V end lost 3 bases, the J end lost 4 bases, and 12 bases lay between the germline ends. From germline, CDR1 is SNHLY and CDR2 FYNNEI. The DNA of the CDR3 is TGTGCCAGCAGTGATGGTCCTAGTCGAGAGACCCAGTACTTC. It codes for CASSDGPSRETQYF.

The V call is TRBV30, the J call TRBJ1-2, with no clear D. Per germline, CDR1 GTSNPN and CDR2 SVGIG (reference sequence). V was clipped by 0 bases and J by 0 bases, with 8 bases between them. This CDR3 is 14 amino acids long. CDR3 region: CAWSVSAPNYGYTF. Written as DNA, the CDR3 is TGTGCCTGGAGTGTGAGCGCTCCTAACTATGGCTACACCTTC. Using reference TRBV30 and TRBJ1-2 for the parts outside the CDR3, the full variable domain is SQTIHQWPATLVQPVGSPLSLECTVEGTSNPNLYWYRQAAGRGLQLLFYSVGIGQISSEVPQNLSASRPQDRQFILSSKKLLLSDSGFYLCAWSVSAPNYGYTFGSGTRLTVV.

V is TRBV7-3 and J is TRBJ1-2; 8 bases fit TRBD1. Germline assignment: CDR1 SGHTA and CDR2 FQGTGA. This CDR3 comprises 20 residues. V dropped 1 base and J dropped 7; count of bases not matched to a gene: 23. This CDR3 reads CASSLRVQAYTRGRRVGYTF. CDR3 DNA: TGTGCCAGCAGCTTAAGAGTACAGGCCTATACCAGGGGGCGACGTGTTGGCTACACCTTC.

The chain is built from TRBV10-3 and TRBJ2-1; 11 bases are shared with TRBD1. After removal of 8 bases from V and 3 bases from J, the junction contained 6 bases not matched to a gene. Germline lookup yields CDR1 ENHRY and CDR2 SYGVKD. This CDR3 is 15 amino acids long. CDR3 sequence: CAIGTGTGGYNEQFF. The CDR3 DNA sequence: TGTGCCATCGGAACCGGGACAGGGGGCTACAATGAGCAGTTCTTC.

DNA for the CDR3: TGCGCCAGCAGCTTGGCACAGGGGGCCTCCTACGAGCAGTACTTC. Translation gives CASSLAQGASYEQYF. The V and J genes are TRBV5-1 and TRBJ2-7; 9 nucleotides align to TRBD1. Germline CDR1 and CDR2: SGHRS and YFSETQ. Germline trimming cut 0 bases from V and 0 bases from J; bases unmatched to any gene: 1. The CDR3 totals 15 residues.

This clone was counted a single time. The rearrangement uses TRBV6-5 and TRBJ2-5; 11 positions agree with TRBD2. J was trimmed by 12 bases and V by 6 bases; bases with no gene match: 15. The CDR3 runs to 15 residues. Germline CDR1 and CDR2: MNHEY and SVGAGI. CDR3 loop: CASRNLRLAGYREYF. The CDR3 DNA reads as TGTGCCAGCAGGAACCTGAGACTAGCGGGATACCGGGAGTACTTC.

This chain connects TRBV6-1 to TRBJ2-3; D not resolved. This CDR3 contains 13 residues. Trimming left V 5 bases short and J 2 bases short, with 8 bases between. Per the germline V gene, CDR1 is MNHNS and CDR2 is SASEGT. The chain's CDR3 is CASSTTDTDTQYF. As DNA, the CDR3 is TGTGCCAGCAGTACAACAGACACAGATACGCAGTATTTT.

The chain recombines TRBV7-9 with TRBJ2-1, with 9 positions matching TRBD1. The V gene's germline CDR1 is SEHNR and CDR2 FQNEAQ (reference sequence). Trimming cost V 5 bases and J 7 bases; bases outside gene matches: 9. This CDR3 comprises 15 residues. CDR3 protein: CASSPGRDRDNEQFF. CDR3 sequence (DNA): TGTGCCAGCAGCCCCGGCCGGGACAGGGATAATGAGCAGTTCTTC.

V and J are TRBV7-2 and TRBJ1-2; D is uncertain. Deletions cut 5 bases from V and 2 bases from J, with 9 bases between. The CDR3 sequence is 13 residues long. The germline V gene encodes CDR1 SGHTA and CDR2 FQGNSA. CDR3 loop: CASSPQANYGYTF. CDR3 nucleotides: TGTGCCAGCAGCCCTCAGGCGAACTATGGCTACACCTTC.